The 28 T cell receptor beta chains presented below share a single source sample, sequenced in a study of shared clonotypes between healthy human individuals. Clones were read by immunoSEQ multiplex PCR, and TCRdb kept only the in-frame ones, dropping some. The sample lists roughly 96,000 clones; around half were seen once. Sequenced sample: PBMCs. Receptor source: a woman aged 40 to 55 in good health. Some clones in this sample may be carry-over from other donors' samples.

This rearrangement joins TRBV29-1 to TRBJ2-1; TRBD1 matches 7 bases. CDR3 size: 17 residues. Unmatched junction bases numbered 19, after V lost 6 bases and J lost 5 bases. CDR1 is SQVTM, CDR2 ANQGSEA, per germline. CDR3 amino acids: CSVDEGFYRGAHNEQFF. The DNA for the CDR3 is TGCAGCGTGGACGAGGGGTTCTACAGGGGCGCACACAATGAGCAGTTCTTC.

This clone has just a few counts. The V call is TRBV5-4, the J call TRBJ2-5, with 7 bases matching TRBD1. V dropped 4 bases and J dropped 3; count of bases not matched to a gene: 6. Germline-derived CDR1 and CDR2 are SGHNT and YYREEE (reference sequence). The CDR3 loop spans 14 amino acids. CDR3 protein: CASSEDRRKETQYF. For the CDR3, the DNA is TGTGCCAGCAGCGAGGACAGGAGAAAAGAGACCCAGTACTTC. Combining the CDR3 with reference TRBV5-4 and TRBJ2-5 gives the whole variable domain ETGVTQSPTHLIKTRGQQVTLRCSSQSGHNTVSWYQQALGQGPQFIFQYYREEENGRGNFPPRFSGLQFPNYSSELNVNALELDDSALYLCASSEDRRKETQYFGPGTRLLVL.

This clone was counted between two and nine times. The chain couples TRBV29-1 to TRBJ1-5; D gene ambiguous. CDR1 and CDR2 from the germline V gene are SQVTM and ANQGSEA. The length of the CDR3 is 13 residues. Trimming cost V 4 bases and J 0 bases, with 7 bases left between them. CDR3 region: CSVADDSNQPQHF. Here the CDR3 DNA reads TGCAGCGTTGCCGACGATAGCAATCAGCCCCAGCATTTT. Complete variable domain (other parts from reference TRBV29-1 and TRBJ1-5): SAVISQKPSRDICQRGTSLTIQCQVDSQVTMMFWYRQQPGQSLTLIATANQGSEATYESGFVIDKFPISRPNLTFSTLTVSNMSPEDSSIYLCSVADDSNQPQHFGDGTRLSIL.

This clone has only a few counts. This chain uses TRBV7-9 with TRBJ2-5; D gene uncertain. Germline values: CDR1 SEHNR, CDR2 FQNEAQ (reference sequence). Trimming cost V 2 bases and J 1 base, with 5 bases left between them. This CDR3 region has 13 residues. The CDR3 loop is CASSLYSQETQYF. The CDR3 DNA follows: TGTGCCAGCAGCTTATACAGCCAAGAGACCCAGTACTTC.

The CDR3 reads CASSLDLNYGYTF. For the CDR3, the DNA is TGTGCCAGCAGCCTAGATTTGAACTATGGCTACACCTTC. The V call is TRBV11-1, the J call TRBJ1-2; D not resolved. The germline gives CDR1 SGHAT, CDR2 FQDESV (reference sequence). V lost 5 bases and J lost 2, with 9 bases in between. The CDR3 spans 13 residues.

Many counts were recorded for this clone. This sample also contains other DNA sequences that code for the same CDR3. V is TRBV7-9 and J is TRBJ2-7; no firm D call. V dropped 5 bases and J dropped 0 bases, with 5 bases sitting between them. The length of the CDR3 is 12 residues. Looked up from germline, CDR1 is SEHNR and CDR2 is FQNEAQ (reference sequence). The CDR3 DNA reads as TGTGCCAGCAGCCCCAGCTCCTACGAGCAGTACTTC. It is translated as CASSPSSYEQYF. Full variable domain (rest looked up from reference TRBV7-9 and TRBJ2-7): DTGVSQNPRHKITKRGQNVTFRCDPISEHNRLYWYRQTLGQGPEFLTYFQNEAQLEKSRLLSDRFSAERPKGSFSTLEIQRTEQGDSAMYLCASSPSSYEQYFGPGTRLTVT.

This clone has just one count. This chain connects TRBV25-1 to TRBJ1-4; TRBD1 agrees at 7 bases. V trimming: 5 bases; J trimming: 4 bases; junction bases outside the gene matches: 7. This CDR3 has 15 residues. In germline, CDR1 is MGHDK, CDR2 SYGVNS. In DNA, the CDR3 is TGTGCCAGCAGTCCTACAGGGGCCCTTAATGAAAAACTGTTTTTT. Translation: CASSPTGALNEKLFF.

This clone was observed a few times. The V gene is TRBV18, the J gene TRBJ1-2; 10 nucleotides agree with TRBD1. The CDR3 is 14 residues long. The V gene's germline CDR1 is KGHSH and CDR2 LQKENI. V was clipped by 3 bases and J by 8 bases; unmatched bases: 6. The CDR3 DNA is TGTGCCAGCTCACCCCGGGACAGGGGAAGCGGCTACACCTTC. It yields the protein CASSPRDRGSGYTF.

The chain's CDR3 is CSVPKFSIQSRANVLTF. CDR3 nucleotide sequence: TGCAGCGTTCCTAAGTTTAGCATACAAAGTCGGGCCAACGTCCTGACTTTC. The chain carries TRBV29-1 and TRBJ2-6; D is unclear. The germline V and J ends were trimmed by 5 bases and 5 bases, with 22 bases remaining between them. The CDR3 is 17 amino acids. CDR1 and CDR2 from the germline V gene are SQVTM and ANQGSEA.

The V call is TRBV2, the J call TRBJ1-2; TRBD1 matches 7 bases. This CDR3 region has 13 residues. Germline V CDR1 and CDR2: SNHLY, FYNNEI. With 6 bases clipped from V and 6 bases from J, the junction kept 7 bases outside the gene matches. CDR3 nucleotides: TGTGCCAGCAGCTTCACAGGGGATGATGGCTACACCTTC. Protein: CASSFTGDDGYTF.

V and J are TRBV5-1 and TRBJ2-7; maybe TRBD1 (6 bases). The V end lost 0 bases, the J end lost 6 bases, and 13 bases lay between the germline ends. Per germline, CDR1 SGHRS and CDR2 YFSETQ. CDR3 length equals 14 residues. The DNA for the CDR3 is TGCGCCAGCAGCTTGGGAAATACAGGGAGCGAGCAGTACTTC. Residues: CASSLGNTGSEQYF.

This chain joins TRBV27 and TRBJ1-5, with 8 bases lining up with TRBD1. With V trimmed by 7 bases and J by 2 bases, 4 bases remained unmatched. Germline V gene sequence: CDR1 MNHEY, CDR2 SMNVEV (reference sequence). This CDR3 spans 14 amino acids. The CDR3 spells CASKWTGRNQPQHF. CDR3 nucleotide sequence: TGTGCCAGCAAGTGGACAGGGCGCAATCAGCCCCAGCATTTT.

This clone showed up just once. The V and J genes are TRBV5-1 and TRBJ2-7; D remains ambiguous. Germline assignment: CDR1 SGHRS and CDR2 YFSETQ. The CDR3 totals 16 residues. Trimming took 4 bases from V and 0 from J, leaving 17 bases between them. The CDR3 bases are TGCGCCAGCAGCCCCGGTCGCGCCGGGCGCTCCTACGAGCAGTACTTC. It codes for CASSPGRAGRSYEQYF.

In this sample, this clone turned up many times. This CDR3 is CASRLRQGARTEAFF. The DNA for the CDR3 is TGCGCCAGCAGACTAAGACAGGGGGCGAGGACTGAAGCTTTCTTT. This sequence joins TRBV5-1 and TRBJ1-1, with 10 bases fitting TRBD1. The CDR3 loop spans 15 amino acids. Germline CDR1 SGHRS, CDR2 YFSETQ. Trimming at V came to 5 bases and at J to 5 bases, leaving 9 bases not matched to a gene.

The chain is built from TRBV18 and TRBJ1-5; a possible D gene is TRBD1 (6 bases). V lost 3 bases to trimming and J lost 6 bases, with 12 bases between them. The germline gives CDR1 KGHSH, CDR2 LQKENI. The CDR3 contains 14 residues. The CDR3 coding sequence is TGTGCCAGCTCACCCCCCGGGGGCGGTCAGCCCCAGCATTTT. Its translation: CASSPPGGGQPQHF.

Only a few counts were recorded for this clone. This chain connects TRBV9 to TRBJ2-1, with TRBD2 matching over 7 bases. The CDR3 covers 16 residues. Trimming cost V 0 bases and J 12 bases; bases outside gene matches: 15. Germline V lookup: CDR1 SGDLS, CDR2 YYNGEE. CDR3 DNA: TGTGCCAGCAGCGTAGGTGAGACTAGCCCCACGCGGCGGCAGTTCTTC. Translated: CASSVGETSPTRRQFF.

This chain uses TRBV30 with TRBJ1-2; 9 bases match TRBD1. This CDR3 has 14 residues. Per germline, CDR1 GTSNPN and CDR2 SVGIG (reference sequence). Losses at the gene ends were 8 bases for V and 9 bases for J; bases not matched to a gene: 16. The CDR3 DNA reads TGTGCCGCAAACCCCCTGGGGACAGGGATAAGCTACACCTTC. The encoded protein is CAANPLGTGISYTF.

The chain has TRBV5-6 and TRBJ1-2; 8 bases fit TRBD1. CDR3 size: 15 residues. The germline gives CDR1 SGHDT, CDR2 YYEEEE. Trimming removed 0 bases from V and 5 bases from J; junction bases left unmatched: 6. The CDR3: CASSLVSRGPYGYTF. Written as DNA, the CDR3 is TGTGCCAGCAGCTTGGTCTCCAGGGGGCCTTATGGCTACACCTTC.

This clone was detected ten times or more. V and J are TRBV30 and TRBJ2-7; 10 nucleotides line up with TRBD1. V lost 8 bases to trimming and J lost 6 bases; unmatched junction nucleotides: 7. The length of the CDR3 is 12 residues. Germline values: CDR1 GTSNPN, CDR2 SVGIG (reference sequence). The CDR3 protein is CALGQGRGEQYF. DNA for the CDR3: TGTGCCCTGGGACAGGGGAGGGGCGAGCAGTACTTC.

This clone has only a few counts. J is TRBJ1-2 and V is TRBV29-1, with no clear D. V lost 5 bases to trimming and J lost 4 bases, with 14 bases between them. Per the germline V gene, CDR1 is SQVTM and CDR2 is ANQGSEA. The CDR3 is 13 residues long. Written as DNA, the CDR3 is TGCAGCGTTTCTAAGGGCAGACTCTATGGCTACACCTTC. Amino acids: CSVSKGRLYGYTF. The full variable domain, its missing parts supplied by reference TRBV29-1 and TRBJ1-2, is SAVISQKPSRDICQRGTSLTIQCQVDSQVTMMFWYRQQPGQSLTLIATANQGSEATYESGFVIDKFPISRPNLTFSTLTVSNMSPEDSSIYLCSVSKGRLYGYTFGSGTRLTVV.

This clone was counted between two and nine times. The chain has TRBV5-6 and TRBJ1-1; D not resolved. The CDR3 totals 12 residues. Trimming removed 4 bases at V and 6 bases at J, with 10 bases between. Germline lookup yields CDR1 SGHDT and CDR2 YYEEEE. This CDR3 is CASSRARAEAFF. The CDR3 coding sequence is TGTGCCAGCAGCCGGGCCCGGGCTGAAGCTTTCTTT. The full variable domain, rest sourced from reference TRBV5-6 and TRBJ1-1, is DAGVTQSPTHLIKTRGQQVTLRCSPKSGHDTVSWYQQALGQGPQFIFQYYEEEERQRGNFPDRFSGHQFPNYSSELNVNALLLGDSALYLCASSRARAEAFFGQGTRLTVV.

This clone was counted a few times. The DNA for the CDR3 is TGTGCCAGCAGCCGAGAGACCTATGGCTACACCTTC. Amino acid sequence: CASSRETYGYTF. This rearrangement joins TRBV7-9 to TRBJ1-2; the D is unclear. Germline V lookup: CDR1 SEHNR, CDR2 FQNEAQ (reference sequence). The CDR3 length is 12 residues. V lost 5 bases and J lost 4, with 8 bases in between. Drawing the rest from reference TRBV7-9 and TRBJ1-2, the complete variable domain is DTGVSQNPRHKITKRGQNVTFRCDPISEHNRLYWYRQTLGQGPEFLTYFQNEAQLEKSRLLSDRFSAERPKGSFSTLEIQRTEQGDSAMYLCASSRETYGYTFGSGTRLTVV.

V is TRBV29-1 and J is TRBJ2-1, with 9 nucleotides matching TRBD2. From germline, CDR1 is SQVTM and CDR2 ANQGSEA. The CDR3 is 13 amino acids. J gave up 9 bases and V 7 bases, and 10 bases lay outside the gene matches. The CDR3 spells CSGGASGIVEQFF. The CDR3 DNA sequence: TGCAGCGGGGGGGCTAGCGGGATCGTTGAGCAGTTCTTC.

This clone has only a few counts. The chain links TRBV10-3 to TRBJ2-7; 13 nucleotides line up with TRBD2. CDR3 length: 15 residues. The germline V gene has CDR1 ENHRY and CDR2 SYGVKD. The ends lost 2 bases at V and 7 bases at J; junction bases unmatched: 5. The CDR3, as DNA: TGTGCCATCAGTGAGACTAGCGGGAGGGCTGGAGAGCAGTACTTC. Protein product: CAISETSGRAGEQYF.

The V and J genes are TRBV30 and TRBJ2-5; D perhaps matches TRBD2 (6 bases). The CDR3 length is 13 residues. CDR1 is GTSNPN and CDR2 is SVGIG in the germline V gene (reference sequence). V was shortened by 0 bases and J by 5 bases, with 10 bases between the two germline ends. The CDR3 sequence: CAWSVVGGETQYF. For the CDR3, the DNA is TGTGCCTGGAGTGTTGTAGGAGGGGAGACCCAGTACTTC.

The genes are TRBV18 and TRBJ2-1, with D maybe TRBD1 (5 bases). Germline V gives CDR1 KGHSH, CDR2 LQKENI. V gave up 3 bases and J gave up 5 bases, with 11 bases separating them. This CDR3 has 14 amino acids. The DNA for the CDR3 is TGTGCCAGCTCACCCCCCACAGGAAACAATGAGCAGTTCTTC. This codes for CASSPPTGNNEQFF.

Relative to its sample, this clone is medium-sized. V is TRBV30 and J is TRBJ1-1; no firm D call. V was trimmed by 3 bases and J by 4 bases, leaving 15 bases between them. Germline CDR1 and CDR2: GTSNPN and SVGIG (reference sequence). The CDR3 is 14 amino acids. CDR3 region: CAWRDSPAGTEAFF. CDR3 coding DNA: TGTGCCTGGAGGGACTCGCCGGCGGGCACTGAAGCTTTCTTT.

This rearrangement joins TRBV19 to TRBJ1-1, with D possibly TRBD1 on 6 matching bases. The CDR3 runs 15 residues. V lost 7 bases and J 3 bases, leaving 18 bases between the germline ends. Per the germline V gene, CDR1 is LNHDA and CDR2 is SQIVND (reference sequence). CDR3 sequence (DNA): TGTGCCAGTAATAACCCGAGGGGGGCCTACACTGAAGCTTTCTTT. Its translation is CASNNPRGAYTEAFF.